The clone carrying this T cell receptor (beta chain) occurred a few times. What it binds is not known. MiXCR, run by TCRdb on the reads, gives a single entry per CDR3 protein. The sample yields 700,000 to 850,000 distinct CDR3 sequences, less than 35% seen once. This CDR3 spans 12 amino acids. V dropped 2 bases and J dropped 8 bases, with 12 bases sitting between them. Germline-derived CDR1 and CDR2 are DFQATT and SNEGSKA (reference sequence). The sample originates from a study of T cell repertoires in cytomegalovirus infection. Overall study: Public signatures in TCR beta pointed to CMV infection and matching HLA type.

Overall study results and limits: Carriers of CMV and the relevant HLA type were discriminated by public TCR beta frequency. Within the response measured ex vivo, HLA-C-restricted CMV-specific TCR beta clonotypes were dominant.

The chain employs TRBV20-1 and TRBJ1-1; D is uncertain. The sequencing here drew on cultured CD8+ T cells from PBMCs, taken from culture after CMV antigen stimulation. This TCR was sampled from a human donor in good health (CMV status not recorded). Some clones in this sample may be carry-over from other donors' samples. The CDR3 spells CSARSSDGEAFF. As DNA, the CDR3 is TGCAGTGCTAGATCCTCGGACGGAGAAGCTTTCTTT.